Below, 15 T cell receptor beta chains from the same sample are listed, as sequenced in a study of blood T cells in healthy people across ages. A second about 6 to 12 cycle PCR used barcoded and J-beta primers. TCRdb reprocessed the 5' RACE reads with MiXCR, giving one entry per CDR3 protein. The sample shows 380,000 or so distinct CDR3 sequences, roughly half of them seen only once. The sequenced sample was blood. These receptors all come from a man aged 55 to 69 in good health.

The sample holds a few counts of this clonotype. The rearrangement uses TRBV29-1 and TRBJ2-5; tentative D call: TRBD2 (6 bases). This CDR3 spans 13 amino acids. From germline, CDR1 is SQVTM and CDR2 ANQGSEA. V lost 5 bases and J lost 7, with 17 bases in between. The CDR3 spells CSVSRTTSGTQYF. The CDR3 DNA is TGCAGCGTTTCCAGGACTACCTCGGGGACCCAGTACTTC.

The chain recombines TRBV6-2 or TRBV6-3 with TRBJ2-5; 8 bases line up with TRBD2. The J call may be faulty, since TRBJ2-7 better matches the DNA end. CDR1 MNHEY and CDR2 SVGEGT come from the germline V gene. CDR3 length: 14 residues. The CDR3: CASSSETSVYEQYF. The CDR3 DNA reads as TGTGCCAGCAGTTCGGAGACTAGCGTTTACGAGCAGTACTTC.

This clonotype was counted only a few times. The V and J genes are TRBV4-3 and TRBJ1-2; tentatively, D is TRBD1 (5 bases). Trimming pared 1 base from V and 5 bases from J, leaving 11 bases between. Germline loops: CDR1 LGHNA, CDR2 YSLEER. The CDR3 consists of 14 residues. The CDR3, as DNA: TGCGCCAGCAGCCAAGGGACACCGCCTTATGGCTACACCTTC. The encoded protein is CASSQGTPPYGYTF.

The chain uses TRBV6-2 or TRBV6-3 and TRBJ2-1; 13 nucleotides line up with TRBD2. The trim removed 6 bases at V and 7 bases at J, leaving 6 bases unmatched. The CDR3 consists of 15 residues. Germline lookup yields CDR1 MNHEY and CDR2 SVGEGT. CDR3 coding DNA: TGTGCCAGCAGACGACTAGCGGGAGGCCTAAATGAGCAGTTCTTC. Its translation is CASRRLAGGLNEQFF.

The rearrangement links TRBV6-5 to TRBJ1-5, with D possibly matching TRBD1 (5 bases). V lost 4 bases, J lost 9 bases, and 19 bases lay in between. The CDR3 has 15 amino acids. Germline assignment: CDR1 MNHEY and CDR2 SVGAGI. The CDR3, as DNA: TGTGCCAGCAGTTCCGCGGGCAGTGGGGGTGGGCCCCAGCATTTT. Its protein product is CASSSAGSGGGPQHF.

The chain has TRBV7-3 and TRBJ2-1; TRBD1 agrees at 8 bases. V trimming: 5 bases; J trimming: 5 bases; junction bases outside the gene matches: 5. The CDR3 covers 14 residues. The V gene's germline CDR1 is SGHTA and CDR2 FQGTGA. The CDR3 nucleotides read TGTGCCAGCAGCCCCTTGACAGGGGACAATGAGCAGTTCTTC. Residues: CASSPLTGDNEQFF.

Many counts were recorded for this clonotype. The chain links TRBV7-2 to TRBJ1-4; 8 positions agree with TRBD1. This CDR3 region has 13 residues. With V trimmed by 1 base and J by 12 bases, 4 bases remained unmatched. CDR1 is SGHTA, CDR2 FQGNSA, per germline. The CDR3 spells CASSLVLTGELFF. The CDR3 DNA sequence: TGTGCCAGCAGCTTAGTGCTGACAGGGGAACTGTTTTTT.

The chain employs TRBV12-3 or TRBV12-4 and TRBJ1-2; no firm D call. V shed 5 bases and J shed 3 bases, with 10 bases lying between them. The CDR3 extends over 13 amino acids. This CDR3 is CASSVIGYYGYTF. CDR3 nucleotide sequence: TGTGCCAGCAGTGTCATAGGGTACTATGGCTACACCTTC.

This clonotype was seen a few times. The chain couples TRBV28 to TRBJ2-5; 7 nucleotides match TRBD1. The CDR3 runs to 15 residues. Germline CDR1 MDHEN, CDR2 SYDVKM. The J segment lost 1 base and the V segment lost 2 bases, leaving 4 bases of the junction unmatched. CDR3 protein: CASSLPGQVQETQYF. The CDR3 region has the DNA TGTGCCAGCAGTTTACCTGGACAGGTCCAAGAGACCCAGTACTTC.

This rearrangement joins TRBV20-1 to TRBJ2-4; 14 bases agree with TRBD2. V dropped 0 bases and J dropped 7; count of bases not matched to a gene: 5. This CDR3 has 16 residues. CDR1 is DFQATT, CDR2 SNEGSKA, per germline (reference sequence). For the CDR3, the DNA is TGCAGTGCTAGAGATCTTCGGACTAGCGGGAGGAACATTCAGTACTTC. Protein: CSARDLRTSGRNIQYF.

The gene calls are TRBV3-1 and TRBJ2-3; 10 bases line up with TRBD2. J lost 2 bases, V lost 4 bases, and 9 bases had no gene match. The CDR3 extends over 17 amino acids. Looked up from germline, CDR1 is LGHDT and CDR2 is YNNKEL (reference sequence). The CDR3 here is CASSLYRAGGNTDTQYF. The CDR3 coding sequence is TGTGCCAGCAGCCTTTATCGAGCGGGAGGGAACACAGATACGCAGTATTTT.

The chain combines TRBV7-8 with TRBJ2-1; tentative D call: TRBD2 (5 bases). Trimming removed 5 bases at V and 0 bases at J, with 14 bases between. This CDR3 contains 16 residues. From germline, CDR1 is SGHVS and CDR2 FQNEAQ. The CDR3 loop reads CASSPREPSSYNEQFF. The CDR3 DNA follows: TGTGCCAGCAGCCCTAGGGAGCCCAGCTCCTACAATGAGCAGTTCTTC.

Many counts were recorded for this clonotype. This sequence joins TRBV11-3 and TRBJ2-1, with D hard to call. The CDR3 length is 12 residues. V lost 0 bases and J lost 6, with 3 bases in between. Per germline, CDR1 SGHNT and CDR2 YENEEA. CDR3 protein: CASSLDSNEQFF. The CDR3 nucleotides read TGTGCCAGCAGCTTAGATTCCAATGAGCAGTTCTTC.

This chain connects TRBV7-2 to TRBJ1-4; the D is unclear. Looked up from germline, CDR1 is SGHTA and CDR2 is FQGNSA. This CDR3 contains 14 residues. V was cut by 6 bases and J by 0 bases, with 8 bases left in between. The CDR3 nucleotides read TGTGCCAGCAGACGGGCAACAACTAATGAAAAACTGTTTTTT. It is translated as CASRRATTNEKLFF.

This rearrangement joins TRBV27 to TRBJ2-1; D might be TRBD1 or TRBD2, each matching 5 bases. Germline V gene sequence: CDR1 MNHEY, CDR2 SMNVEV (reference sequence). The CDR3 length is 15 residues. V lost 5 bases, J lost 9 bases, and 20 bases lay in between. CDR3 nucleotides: TGTGCCAGCAGTGAAAGAGGGACCTCCCCCAGTGAGCAGTTCTTC. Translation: CASSERGTSPSEQFF.